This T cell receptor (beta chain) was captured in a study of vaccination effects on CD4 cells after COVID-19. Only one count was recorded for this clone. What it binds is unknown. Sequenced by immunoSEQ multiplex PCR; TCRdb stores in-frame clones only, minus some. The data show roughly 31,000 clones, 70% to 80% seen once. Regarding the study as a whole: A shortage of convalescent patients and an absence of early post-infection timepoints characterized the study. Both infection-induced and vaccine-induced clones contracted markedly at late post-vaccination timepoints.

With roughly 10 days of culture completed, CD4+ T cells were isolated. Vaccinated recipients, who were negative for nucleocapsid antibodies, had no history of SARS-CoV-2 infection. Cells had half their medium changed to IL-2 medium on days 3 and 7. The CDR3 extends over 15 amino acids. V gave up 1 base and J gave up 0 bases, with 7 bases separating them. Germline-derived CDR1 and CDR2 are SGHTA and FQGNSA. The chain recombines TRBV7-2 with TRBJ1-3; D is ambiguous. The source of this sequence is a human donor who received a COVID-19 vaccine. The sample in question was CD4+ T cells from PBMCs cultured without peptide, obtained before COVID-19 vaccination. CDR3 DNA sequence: TGTGCCAGCAGCTTAGACATCAGCTCTGGAAACACCATATATTTT. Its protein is CASSLDISSGNTIYF. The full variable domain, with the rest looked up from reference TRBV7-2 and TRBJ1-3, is GAGVSQSPSNKVTEKGKDVELRCDPISGHTALYWYRQSLGQGLEFLIYFQGNSAPDKSGLPSDRFSAERTGGSVSTLTIQRTQQEDSAVYLCASSLDISSGNTIYFGEGSWLTVV.